The sequence of this T cell receptor beta chain was determined in a study of synovial regulatory T cells in juvenile arthritis. This CDR3 spans 14 amino acids. The nucleotide record is missing. Germline V CDR1 and CDR2: SGHRS, YFSETQ. Repertoires were generated with immunoSEQ multiplex PCR, while TCRdb's copy carries only in-frame clones and drops some. The data show roughly 6,400 clones, and the top ten clones hold around 0.61%. The sample taken for sequencing was Treg cells from blood. Subset noted: remaining (HLA-DR-negative) circulating blood Treg cells. This TCR was recovered from a donor aged 2-29 years with juvenile idiopathic arthritis. V is TRBV5-1 and J is TRBJ2-7. This CDR3 is CASSPGTASYEQYF. The variable domain in full, completed from reference TRBV5-1 and TRBJ2-7, reads KAGVTQTPRYLIKTRGQQVTLSCSPISGHRSVSWYQQTPGQGLQFLFEYFSETQRNKGNFPGRFSGRQFSNSRSEMNVSTLELGDSALYLCASSPGTASYEQYFGPGTRLTVT.